The T cell receptor (beta chain) described here comes from a study of CD8 T cells in ankylosing spondylitis. Study outcomes and limitations: Clones tied to disease were said to be significantly enriched in matched ankylosing spondylitis synovial fluid. CD8+ by phenotype, disease-linked clones were relatively rare in peripheral blood.

Making the TCR beta libraries involved quantitative 5'-RACE with molecular barcodes. TCRdb recomputed calls from the 5' RACE reads with MiXCR, one row per CDR3 protein. The sample holds about 240,000 distinct CDR3 sequences, more than 20% seen once. The CDR3 covers 15 residues. V was trimmed by 2 bases and J by 2 bases, leaving 14 bases between them. Germline CDR1 DFQATT, CDR2 SNEGSKA (reference sequence). There are a few counts of this clonotype. Its antigen is unidentified. This chain uses TRBV20-1 with TRBJ2-3; D is perhaps TRBD1 or TRBD2 (6 bases each). Specimen: blood, either unsorted or a sorted T cell fraction (not recorded which). The origin of this receptor is a male donor with ankylosing spondylitis or in good health (not recorded which). This CDR3 reads CSARPARDITDTQYF. The CDR3 bases are TGCAGTGCTAGACCTGCGCGGGACATCACAGATACGCAGTATTTT.